One and the same sample provided the 19 T cell receptor beta chains below, sequenced in a study of Ad26.COV2.S vaccination and SARS-CoV-2 variants. Treatment denoted: some 20 received Ad26.COV2.S at low or high dose, single or two shots; about 5 received placebo; per-sample allocation not given. All samples were drawn on day 63, counting from the first vaccine or placebo injection. Assay: immunoSEQ multiplex PCR; the TCRdb copy retains only in-frame clones and omits some. The sample carries roughly 320,000 clones, over 80% recorded once. This sample comprised peripheral blood, obtained in a trial of Ad26.COV2.S vaccine versus placebo. Source of these receptors: a person between 18 and 59 years old who received the Ad26.COV2.S COVID-19 vaccine or a placebo.

The chain uses TRBV7-8 and TRBJ2-3, with 9 positions matching TRBD2. After removal of 2 bases from V and 3 bases from J, the junction contained 0 bases not matched to a gene. This CDR3 has 14 residues. Germline V gives CDR1 SGHVS, CDR2 FQNEAQ. CDR3 region: CASSLLAGTDTQYF. The CDR3, as DNA: TGTGCCAGCAGCTTACTAGCGGGGACAGATACGCAGTATTTT.

This clone has more than one count but fewer than ten. This chain uses TRBV5-4 with TRBJ1-1; D remains unclear. This CDR3 contains 16 residues. Trimming pared 0 bases from V and 0 bases from J, leaving 12 bases between. Germline loops: CDR1 SGHNT, CDR2 YYREEE (reference sequence). In nucleotides, the CDR3 is TGTGCCAGCAGCTTGGATGGGGTGCAAATGAACACTGAAGCTTTCTTT. Translation gives CASSLDGVQMNTEAFF.

Turning to this clone: Different DNA sequences within this sample yield the same CDR3. CDR3 amino acids: CASSPGTNTEAFF. The CDR3 region has the DNA TGCGCCAGCAGCCCAGGAACGAACACTGAAGCTTTCTTT. J is TRBJ1-1 and V is TRBV5-1, with D hard to call. Germline V gene lookup returns CDR1 SGHRS and CDR2 YFSETQ. The CDR3 covers 13 residues. Trimming cost V 4 bases and J 1 base, with 8 bases left between them.

Details on this clone: Additional DNA sequences in this sample encode the identical CDR3. This chain links TRBV5-1 with TRBJ2-3; D not resolved. CDR1 and CDR2 from the germline V gene are SGHRS and YFSETQ. V lost 2 bases and J 1 base, leaving 8 bases between the germline ends. The CDR3 sequence is 14 residues long. CDR3 coding DNA: TGCGCCAGCAGCTTTGGACCCGGCACAGATACGCAGTATTTT. Amino acids: CASSFGPGTDTQYF. Looking up the rest from reference TRBV5-1 and TRBJ2-3 gives the full variable domain: KAGVTQTPRYLIKTRGQQVTLSCSPISGHRSVSWYQQTPGQGLQFLFEYFSETQRNKGNFPGRFSGRQFSNSRSEMNVSTLELGDSALYLCASSFGPGTDTQYFGPGTRLTVL.

The chain carries TRBV2 and TRBJ2-3; 11 nucleotides agree with TRBD1. The germline CDR1 and CDR2 sequences are SNHLY and FYNNEI. With 8 bases clipped from V and 6 bases from J, the junction kept 13 bases outside the gene matches. The CDR3 has 16 residues. Here the CDR3 reads CASSSGTGGLADTQYF. In DNA form, the CDR3 reads TGTGCCAGCTCCTCCGGGACAGGGGGTTTGGCGGATACGCAGTATTTT.

The rearrangement links TRBV5-1 to TRBJ2-3; TRBD1 is a possible D gene (6 bases). Germline assignment: CDR1 SGHRS and CDR2 YFSETQ. Deletions cut 5 bases from V and 5 bases from J, with 18 bases between. The length of the CDR3 is 15 residues. The CDR3, as DNA: TGCGCCAGCAGTCAGGACAGTTGGACCCAAGATACGCAGTATTTT. Translated, it gives CASSQDSWTQDTQYF.

The chain couples TRBV28 to TRBJ2-7; possibly TRBD2 for D (7 bases). CDR3 length: 12 amino acids. Trimming took 7 bases from V and 7 from J, leaving 14 bases between them. Germline V gene lookup returns CDR1 MDHEN and CDR2 SYDVKM. CDR3 region: CASTEGGREQYF. The CDR3 DNA is TGTGCCAGCACGGAGGGGGGGAGGGAGCAGTACTTC. Using reference TRBV28 and TRBJ2-7 for the parts outside the CDR3, the full variable domain is DVKVTQSSRYLVKRTGEKVFLECVQDMDHENMFWYRQDPGLGLRLIYFSYDVKMKEKGDIPEGYSVSREKKERFSLILESASTNQTSMYLCASTEGGREQYFGPGTRLTVT.

CDR3 sequence: CASTYSLAGGWTQYF. CDR3 nucleotide sequence: TGTGCCAGCACCTACTCCCTAGCGGGGGGTTGGACCCAGTACTTC. This chain joins TRBV2 and TRBJ2-5; 11 bases map to TRBD2. The germline CDR1 and CDR2 sequences are SNHLY and FYNNEI. The CDR3 runs 15 residues. The V gene end was trimmed by 7 bases and the J gene end by 7 bases; junction bases not matched to a gene: 11.

The chain combines TRBV18 with TRBJ1-3, with D possibly TRBD1 on 5 matching bases. Trimming took off 2 bases at V and 0 bases at J, with 14 bases between the two ends. Germline V CDR1 and CDR2: KGHSH, LQKENI. The CDR3 totals 17 residues. The CDR3 is CASSPYNTRDSGNTIYF. In DNA, the CDR3 is TGTGCCAGCTCACCATACAACACCAGGGACTCTGGAAACACCATATATTTT. The complete variable domain, with remaining parts taken from reference TRBV18 and TRBJ1-3, reads NAGVMQNPRHLVRRRGQEARLRCSPMKGHSHVYWYRQLPEEGLKFMVYLQKENIIDESGMPKERFSAEFPKEGPSILRIQQVVRGDSAAYFCASSPYNTRDSGNTIYFGEGSWLTVV.

The V and J genes are TRBV6-6 and TRBJ1-2; D gene ambiguous. Germline values: CDR1 MNHNY, CDR2 SVGAGI (reference sequence). The CDR3 is made up of 16 amino acids. The V and J ends lost 5 bases and 2 bases respectively, with 18 bases between them. CDR3 sequence: CASSTTTRSPNYGYTF. The CDR3 bases are TGTGCCAGCAGTACGACGACCAGAAGTCCGAACTATGGCTACACCTTC.

This sequence joins TRBV7-3 and TRBJ2-2; D unresolved. The CDR3 is 14 amino acids. Per germline, CDR1 SGHTA and CDR2 FQGTGA. V was cut by 2 bases and J by 3 bases, with 7 bases left in between. The CDR3 DNA follows: TGTGCCAGCAGCTTATCACTATACACCGGGGAGCTGTTTTTT. Its protein product is CASSLSLYTGELFF.

The V call is TRBV6-5, the J call TRBJ2-7; D may correspond to TRBD1 or TRBD2 (5 bases each). V was trimmed by 6 bases and J by 6 bases, leaving 15 bases between them. The V gene's germline CDR1 is MNHEY and CDR2 SVGAGI. The CDR3 sequence is 13 residues long. In nucleotides, the CDR3 is TGTGCCAGCAGATCGACAGCGGATGGCGAGCAGTACTTC. Encoded protein: CASRSTADGEQYF.

This clone was seen a handful of times. V usage is TRBV4-2 and J usage is TRBJ2-1; 8 positions match TRBD2. The trim removed 0 bases at V and 4 bases at J, leaving 8 bases unmatched. Germline V CDR1 and CDR2: LGHNA, YNFKEQ. This CDR3 comprises 17 residues. CDR3 in DNA: TGTGCCAGCAGCCAAGATCGGGCCGGGGGGGCGTACAATGAGCAGTTCTTC. Translated, it gives CASSQDRAGGAYNEQFF.

The chain couples TRBV25-1 to TRBJ1-3; tentatively, D is TRBD1 (5 bases). Trimming took 10 bases from V and 1 from J, leaving 14 bases between them. Per the germline V gene, CDR1 is MGHDK and CDR2 is SYGVNS. This CDR3 contains 14 residues. The DNA of the CDR3 is TGTGCCACTCGGGACCGAAAATCTGGAAACACCATATATTTT. Residues: CATRDRKSGNTIYF. The whole variable domain, filled in from reference TRBV25-1 and TRBJ1-3, reads EADIYQTPRYLVIGTGKKITLECSQTMGHDKMYWYQQDPGMELHLIHYSYGVNSTEKGDLSSESTVSRIRTEHFPLTLESARPSHTSQYLCATRDRKSGNTIYFGEGSWLTVV.

This clone was counted once. The rearrangement joins TRBV9 to TRBJ2-7; 9 bases are shared with TRBD1. V was clipped by 4 bases and J by 5 bases; unmatched bases: 10. The germline V gene has CDR1 SGDLS and CDR2 YYNGEE. The CDR3 extends over 15 amino acids. CDR3 sequence (DNA): TGTGCCAGCAGCTTAACAGGGGGCAGTGGGGACGAGCAGTACTTC. Translation gives CASSLTGGSGDEQYF.

V and J are TRBV13 and TRBJ2-7; perhaps D is TRBD1 or TRBD2 (6 bases each). The CDR3 has 17 amino acids. Deletions cut 5 bases from V and 1 base from J, with 21 bases between. Germline V gene lookup returns CDR1 PRHDT and CDR2 FYEKMQ (reference sequence). The CDR3 reads CASSPRTVRDTSYEQYF. CDR3 coding DNA: TGTGCCAGCAGCCCCCGAACCGTGCGGGACACATCCTACGAGCAGTACTTC.

This clone appeared once. The chain recombines TRBV2 with TRBJ2-4, with a possible D match to TRBD2 (5 bases). This CDR3 is built from 16 residues. The V end was cut by 3 bases, the J end by 1 base, with 13 bases between. Per germline, CDR1 SNHLY and CDR2 FYNNEI. For the CDR3, the DNA is TGTGCCAGCAGTGACACGGGGATAGCTGCCAAAAACATTCAGTACTTC. Its translation: CASSDTGIAAKNIQYF.

The gene calls are TRBV11-3 and TRBJ2-7; D call uncertain. With 3 bases removed from V and 6 bases from J, the gap between germline ends came to 9 bases. Germline V CDR1 and CDR2: SGHNT, YENEEA. CDR3 length: 12 residues. In DNA form, the CDR3 reads TGTGCCAGCAGCTTTGGTATGGGCGAGCAGTACTTC. Residues: CASSFGMGEQYF.

Comments on this clone: Other DNA sequences of this sample code for an identical CDR3. CDR3 bases: TGTGCCAGCAGCGTAGACGGTTATAGCAATCAGCCCCAGCATTTT. This sequence encodes CASSVDGYSNQPQHF. V usage is TRBV9 and J usage is TRBJ1-5; D remains unclear. Trimming took off 0 bases at V and 0 bases at J, with 7 bases between the two ends. CDR3 length: 15 amino acids. Looked up from germline, CDR1 is SGDLS and CDR2 is YYNGEE.